The 28 T cell receptor beta chains given below trace back to one sample, sequenced in a study of shared clonotypes between healthy human individuals (dated by TCRdb to 2018 to 2020). Library generation was performed with the immunoSEQ multiplex PCR assay. TCRdb provides this immuneACCESS table in a form limited to in-frame rearrangements. Some clones are lacking; in checked studies, under half of them reflect an unresolved V gene, and why the rest are absent is not known. This sample comprises about 600,000 clones, less than 98% of them detected only once. The leading ten clones occupy less than 0.065% of the sample. Sequencing was performed on naive CD4+ T cells sorted from blood. What this sample's cell subset or site label stands for: CD45RA+ positively selected. Receptors were obtained from a woman aged 25 to 39 in good health.

This clone was seen only once. The chain recombines TRBV27 with TRBJ2-7; 7 positions match TRBD1. This CDR3 has 13 amino acids. V was clipped by 5 bases and J by 2 bases; unmatched bases: 3. The germline V gene encodes CDR1 MNHEY and CDR2 SMNVEV (reference sequence). CDR3 sequence reads: CASSPGTAYEQYF. Written as DNA, the CDR3 is TGTGCCAGCAGTCCCGGGACAGCCTACGAGCAGTACTTC.

The J gene is TRBJ1-5, the V gene TRBV19, with D hard to call. Trimming took off 6 bases at V and 5 bases at J, with 11 bases between the two ends. The CDR3 is made up of 13 amino acids. Germline V gives CDR1 LNHDA, CDR2 SQIVND (reference sequence). In nucleotides, the CDR3 is TGTGCCAGTAGCCTTCATGAGGATCAGCCCCAGCATTTT. Translation: CASSLHEDQPQHF.

The V call is TRBV28, the J call TRBJ1-2; D is unresolved. Germline V gene sequence: CDR1 MDHEN, CDR2 SYDVKM. The CDR3 is 16 residues long. The V gene lost 5 bases and the J gene lost 8 bases, with 24 bases spanning the gap. In nucleotides, the CDR3 is TGTGCCAGCAGTGCAAAGCTCTGGGATGCCGGTGACGGCTACACCTTC. It encodes CASSAKLWDAGDGYTF.

The chain employs TRBV6-5 and TRBJ1-3; D unresolved. The CDR3 totals 11 residues. Trimming removed 5 bases at V and 8 bases at J, with 7 bases between. Germline lookup yields CDR1 MNHEY and CDR2 SVGAGI. The CDR3 protein is CASSDGYTIYF. The CDR3 nucleotides are TGTGCCAGCAGTGACGGTTACACCATATATTTT.

J is TRBJ2-7 and V is TRBV28, with 9 bases identical to TRBD1. CDR1 MDHEN and CDR2 SYDVKM come from the germline V gene. Unmatched junction bases numbered 12, after V lost 8 bases and J lost 1 base. This CDR3 contains 16 residues. CDR3 in amino acids: CASHRTGGSVSYEQYF. The DNA for the CDR3 is TGTGCCAGCCATCGAACAGGGGGCTCCGTATCCTACGAGCAGTACTTC.

The genes are TRBV2 and TRBJ1-5; D not resolved. In germline, CDR1 is SNHLY, CDR2 FYNNEI. Trimming took 4 bases from V and 1 from J, leaving 17 bases between them. The CDR3 is 17 residues long. CDR3 residues: CASSAQTGHLSNQPQHF. The CDR3 DNA follows: TGTGCCAGCAGTGCCCAGACGGGCCACCTGAGCAATCAGCCCCAGCATTTT. The full variable domain, rest sourced from reference TRBV2 and TRBJ1-5, is EPEVTQTPSHQVTQMGQEVILRCVPISNHLYFYWYRQILGQKVEFLVSFYNNEISEKSEIFDDQFSVERPDGSNFTLKIRSTKLEDSAMYFCASSAQTGHLSNQPQHFGDGTRLSIL.

The chain joins TRBV6-1 to TRBJ2-6; no firm D call. The length of the CDR3 is 13 residues. The V gene lost 7 bases and the J gene lost 0 bases, with 4 bases spanning the gap. Per germline, CDR1 MNHNS and CDR2 SASEGT. The CDR3 DNA reads as TGTGCCAGCACATTCTCTGGGGCCAACGTCCTGACTTTC. It specifies CASTFSGANVLTF.

The chain combines TRBV7-2 with TRBJ2-3, with 11 nucleotides matching TRBD2. CDR1 and CDR2 (germline): SGHTA, FQGNSA. The CDR3 runs 15 residues. The ends lost 1 base at V and 7 bases at J; junction bases unmatched: 4. The CDR3 nucleotides are TGTGCCAGCAGCTTAGGGCTAGCGGGGGGAAATACGCAGTATTTT. Translation gives CASSLGLAGGNTQYF.

This chain links TRBV5-1 with TRBJ2-3; D perhaps matches TRBD2 (6 bases). Trimming took 3 bases from V and 6 from J, leaving 17 bases between them. CDR3 size: 15 residues. Germline V gene lookup returns CDR1 SGHRS and CDR2 YFSETQ. CDR3 bases: TGCGCCAGCAGCTCACTAGCAAATTCGGGGGATACGCAGTATTTT. It yields the protein CASSSLANSGDTQYF. The full variable domain, in which reference TRBV5-1 and TRBJ2-3 provide the parts outside the CDR3, is KAGVTQTPRYLIKTRGQQVTLSCSPISGHRSVSWYQQTPGQGLQFLFEYFSETQRNKGNFPGRFSGRQFSNSRSEMNVSTLELGDSALYLCASSSLANSGDTQYFGPGTRLTVL.

The gene calls are TRBV2 and TRBJ2-6; possibly TRBD1 for D (6 bases). V gave up 6 bases and J gave up 0 bases, with 12 bases separating them. The CDR3 loop spans 16 amino acids. Germline assignment: CDR1 SNHLY and CDR2 FYNNEI. The CDR3 nucleotides are TGTGCCAGCAGAGACAGGCGAGGCTCTGGGGCCAACGTCCTGACTTTC. Its protein product is CASRDRRGSGANVLTF.

The genes are TRBV4-1 and TRBJ2-5; 10 bases line up with TRBD2. The length of the CDR3 is 18 residues. Germline trimming cut 4 bases from V and 2 bases from J; bases unmatched to any gene: 13. Per the germline V gene, CDR1 is MGHRA and CDR2 is YSYEKL. The CDR3 here is CASSPYDGLADDQETQYF. In DNA, the CDR3 is TGCGCCAGCAGCCCCTACGACGGACTAGCGGATGATCAAGAGACCCAGTACTTC.

This rearrangement joins TRBV6-6 to TRBJ1-2, with TRBD1 matching over 7 bases. The CDR3 loop spans 15 amino acids. The germline V gene has CDR1 MNHNY and CDR2 SVGAGI (reference sequence). V lost 2 bases and J lost 11; bases outside the gene matches: 14. The CDR3 nucleotides read TGTGCCAGCAGTTACCCTGGACAGGCAGCCTGGGGGTACACCTTC. Translation gives CASSYPGQAAWGYTF.

The chain uses TRBV11-2 and TRBJ2-3; 8 nucleotides match TRBD2. The CDR3 covers 15 residues. CDR1 is SGHAT and CDR2 is FQNNGV in the germline V gene. Trimming took 5 bases from V and 1 from J; bases not matched to a gene: 5. The CDR3 DNA reads as TGTGCCAGCAGCGCCACGACTAGCGGCACAGATACGCAGTATTTT. As protein: CASSATTSGTDTQYF.

The chain has TRBV19 and TRBJ1-1; 11 nucleotides align to TRBD1. The CDR3 is 16 residues long. Trimming removed 4 bases from V and 0 bases from J; junction bases left unmatched: 4. Per germline, CDR1 LNHDA and CDR2 SQIVND (reference sequence). For the CDR3, the DNA is TGTGCCAGTAGTACTGGACAGGGGGCGATGAACACTGAAGCTTTCTTT. Translated, it gives CASSTGQGAMNTEAFF.

The chain couples TRBV15 to TRBJ2-3; D is possibly TRBD2 (6 bases). CDR1 is LNHNV, CDR2 YYDKDF, per germline (reference sequence). V gave up 2 bases and J gave up 4 bases, with 16 bases separating them. This CDR3 is built from 16 residues. CDR3 sequence (DNA): TGTGCCACCAGCAGAAACCTCGGCGGCGGGGCAGATACGCAGTATTTT. Its protein is CATSRNLGGGADTQYF.

This chain links TRBV6-6 with TRBJ2-7, with D possibly matching TRBD2 (6 bases). The V end lost 6 bases, the J end lost 6 bases, and 12 bases lay between the germline ends. Per the germline V gene, CDR1 is MNHNY and CDR2 is SVGAGI (reference sequence). CDR3 length: 12 residues. CDR3 sequence: CASSGVGGEQYF. The CDR3 DNA is TGTGCCAGCAGCGGGGTGGGGGGCGAGCAGTACTTC.

The V gene is TRBV6-1, the J gene TRBJ2-7; no firm D call. There are 12 residues in the CDR3. The germline V gene encodes CDR1 MNHNS and CDR2 SASEGT. Trimming cost V 6 bases and J 0 bases, with 6 bases left between them. CDR3 DNA: TGTGCCAGCAGATACTACTCCTACGAGCAGTACTTC. Translating it yields CASRYYSYEQYF.

The chain joins TRBV18 to TRBJ2-4; tentative D call: TRBD2 (6 bases). This CDR3 region has 17 residues. V dropped 3 bases and J dropped 0 bases, with 15 bases sitting between them. CDR1 is KGHSH, CDR2 LQKENI, per germline. CDR3 protein: CASSPSRDGGAKNIQYF. The CDR3, as DNA: TGTGCCAGCTCACCGTCCAGGGACGGGGGAGCCAAAAACATTCAGTACTTC.

The chain recombines TRBV5-1 with TRBJ1-5, with D uncertain. With 0 bases removed from V and 0 bases from J, the gap between germline ends came to 7 bases. There are 15 residues in the CDR3. Germline V lookup: CDR1 SGHRS, CDR2 YFSETQ. The DNA for the CDR3 is TGCGCCAGCAGCTTGGGCCAGAATAGCAATCAGCCCCAGCATTTT. It encodes CASSLGQNSNQPQHF.

The chain carries TRBV19 and TRBJ1-2; a possible D gene is TRBD1 (5 bases). The germline gives CDR1 LNHDA, CDR2 SQIVND (reference sequence). The CDR3 is 13 residues long. The V gene lost 6 bases and the J gene lost 2 bases, with 10 bases spanning the gap. CDR3 sequence (DNA): TGTGCCAGTAGGGGGACGGAAAACTATGGCTACACCTTC. Its translation: CASRGTENYGYTF.

The rearrangement links TRBV7-9 to TRBJ2-5; D gene uncertain. The CDR3 consists of 12 residues. V was trimmed by 4 bases and J by 5 bases, leaving 8 bases between them. In germline, CDR1 is SEHNR, CDR2 FQNEAQ (reference sequence). As DNA, the CDR3 is TGTGCCAGCAGCTCCTACAGTGAGACCCAGTACTTC. Its translation is CASSSYSETQYF.

The J gene is TRBJ1-3, the V gene TRBV7-8; 10 positions agree with TRBD1. V dropped 5 bases and J dropped 14; count of bases not matched to a gene: 6. CDR1 is SGHVS and CDR2 is FQNEAQ in the germline V gene. The CDR3 sequence is 12 residues long. CDR3: CASSLDRGPVYF. The CDR3 DNA follows: TGTGCCAGCAGCCTCGACAGGGGGCCCGTATATTTT.

This rearrangement joins TRBV6-1 to TRBJ2-5; TRBD2 agrees at 9 bases. Germline-derived CDR1 and CDR2 are MNHNS and SASEGT. V shed 10 bases and J 3 bases; nucleotides not matched to a gene: 12. The CDR3 loop spans 15 amino acids. The DNA for the CDR3 is TGTGCCACCACCTCTAGCGGGACCTCTAAAGAGACCCAGTACTTC. It codes for CATTSSGTSKETQYF.

The chain joins TRBV6-5 to TRBJ1-6, with 8 bases fitting TRBD1. Losses at the gene ends were 5 bases for V and 8 bases for J; bases not matched to a gene: 8. Germline CDR1 reads MNHEY; CDR2 reads SVGAGI. The CDR3 has 15 residues. The CDR3 loop reads CASSRTGTTDSPLHF. The DNA of the CDR3 is TGTGCCAGCAGTCGGACAGGGACGACAGATTCACCCCTCCACTTT.

The V gene is TRBV6-1, the J gene TRBJ2-7; tentatively, D is TRBD1 (5 bases). Germline V gene lookup returns CDR1 MNHNS and CDR2 SASEGT. The CDR3 length is 12 residues. The V end was cut by 8 bases, the J end by 2 bases, with 10 bases between. CDR3 coding DNA: TGTGCCAGCCAGGGAACTACCTACGAGCAGTACTTC. It encodes CASQGTTYEQYF.

The CDR3 nucleotides are TGTGCCAGCTCACCACGGACTGACTACGAGCAGTACTTC. Translated: CASSPRTDYEQYF. This chain links TRBV18 with TRBJ2-7, with D possibly matching TRBD2 (5 bases). Germline CDR1 and CDR2: KGHSH and LQKENI. The CDR3 spans 13 residues. Trimming pared 1 base from V and 3 bases from J, leaving 7 bases between.

The chain uses TRBV7-7 and TRBJ2-1; 9 nucleotides align to TRBD2. Germline-derived CDR1 and CDR2 are SSHAT and FNYEAQ (reference sequence). The CDR3 covers 16 residues. Losses at the gene ends were 5 bases for V and 8 bases for J; bases not matched to a gene: 13. The CDR3, as DNA: TGTGCCAGCAGCGTCTTAGCGGGAGCCGCGACGGATGAGCAGTTCTTC. Its protein is CASSVLAGAATDEQFF.

The J gene is TRBJ1-5, the V gene TRBV28, with D unresolved. There are 14 residues in the CDR3. V lost 3 bases, J lost 7 bases, and 13 bases lay in between. Germline V gene lookup returns CDR1 MDHEN and CDR2 SYDVKM. The CDR3 sequence is CASSFRGLGQPQHF. CDR3 coding DNA: TGTGCCAGCAGTTTTCGAGGGTTGGGGCAGCCCCAGCATTTT.